Listed below are T cell receptor beta chains from one sample, sequenced in a study of T cell responses to AZD1222 COVID-19 vaccine. Assay used: immunoSEQ multiplex PCR; TCRdb lists only in-frame clones, some missing. The table lists roughly 100,000 clones, 90% of them singletons. The sample in question was peripheral blood, obtained on day 0 of AZD1222 vaccination. Receptors originate from an adult in good health. Each CDR3 is given with its conserved first and last residue. Each record gives: CDR3 protein, V gene, J gene, clone size. Rows may omit the clone size; those that give it use once, few, many or a size class.

CASSGKRSGLNTEAFF	TRBV2	TRBJ1-1	NA
CASSQGYEQYF	TRBV3-1/TRBV3-2	TRBJ2-7	NA
CASSQKIGGQLTHF	TRBV16	TRBJ1-3	NA
CASSSDRFSSGNTIYF	TRBV7-2	TRBJ1-3	NA
CSAVGTGAGANVLTF	TRBV29-1	TRBJ2-6	NA
CASSASGTSSYNSPLHF	TRBV2	TRBJ1-6	NA
CASSPGPSTDTQYF	TRBV18	TRBJ2-3	NA
CASSRDRNQPQHF	TRBV11-2	TRBJ1-5	NA
CASSQERDGGGSDTQYF	TRBV4-3	TRBJ2-3	NA
CASSQETGFGYTF	TRBV4-1	TRBJ1-2	NA
CASSPLAGGHEQFF	TRBV27	TRBJ2-1	NA
CASSVGQGAYNEQFF	TRBV9	TRBJ2-1	NA
CASSLVIGQINGYTF	TRBV7-2	TRBJ1-2	NA
CASSEGFSTDTQYF	TRBV10-1	TRBJ2-3	NA
CASSQGVGARTEAFF	TRBV3-1/TRBV3-2	TRBJ1-1	NA
CASSQDPGGNNEQFF	TRBV4-2	TRBJ2-1	NA
CATSDPTSGGAKTTDTQYF	TRBV24-1	TRBJ2-3	NA
CASSVSGRTDTQYF	TRBV19	TRBJ2-3	NA
CASSFSPRGEPEAFF	TRBV7-9	TRBJ1-1	NA
CASSLGAGGFYEQYF	TRBV11-2	TRBJ2-7	NA
CASSPGTSGRDTQYF	TRBV7-3	TRBJ2-3	NA
CASSQVRQEGGEKLFF	TRBV4-1	TRBJ1-4	NA
CASSRNAVQGNYEQYF	TRBV4-2	TRBJ2-7	NA
CASSNRQGPLREQYF	TRBV27	TRBJ2-7	NA
CASSLSQGAPEAFF	TRBV5-1	TRBJ1-1	NA
CASSQGQGSYSPLHF	TRBV5-8	TRBJ1-6	NA
CASSPVGAGPETQYF	TRBV7-9	TRBJ2-5	NA
CASSSLTGATTDTQYF	TRBV7-6	TRBJ2-3	few
CASNLALGFTEAFF	TRBV19	TRBJ1-1	NA
CASSSSTNEKLFF	TRBV27	TRBJ1-4	NA
CASSLQGPQHF	TRBV12-3/TRBV12-4	TRBJ1-5	NA
CASRSEQSNYNEQFF	TRBV27	TRBJ2-1	NA
CASSLYPPRSYWYNEQFF	TRBV28	TRBJ2-1	NA
CSIGDRPTSSTDTQYF	TRBV29-1	TRBJ2-3	once
CASSQGAGLTEKLFF	TRBV14	TRBJ1-4	NA
CASKEPGNPYEQYF	TRBV28	TRBJ2-7	NA
CASSSAGIDTIYF	TRBV7-9	TRBJ1-3	once
CASSLRGGGQGIHNEQFF	TRBV5-5	TRBJ2-1	NA